This entry lists 13 T cell receptor beta chains sequenced from one sample in a study of CD8 T cells in Susac syndrome. An input of roughly 0.45 to 1 ug of RNA was subjected to reverse transcription using random hexamers. One entry per CDR3 protein, called by TCRdb with MiXCR from the immunoSEQ multiplex PCR reads. Of approximately 160,000 distinct CDR3 sequences listed, roughly 92% are singletons. Sequenced: CD4+ T cells from PBMCs. Receptors were obtained from a human donor with multiple sclerosis.

J is TRBJ2-1 and V is TRBV4-3; TRBD2 matches 9 bases. Per the germline V gene, CDR1 is LGHNA and CDR2 is YSLEER. The CDR3 spans 17 residues. The V and J ends lost 0 bases and 0 bases, in that order; junction bases with no gene match: 3. The CDR3 reads CASSQETSGFSYNEQFF. CDR3 sequence (DNA): TGCGCCAGCAGCCAAGAAACTAGCGGGTTCTCCTACAATGAGCAGTTCTTC.

The chain has TRBV20-1 and TRBJ2-1; D might be TRBD2 (6 bases). The V and J ends lost 2 bases and 8 bases respectively, with 16 bases between them. This CDR3 is built from 14 residues. The germline V gene encodes CDR1 DFQATT and CDR2 SNEGSKA (reference sequence). The CDR3 reads CSARMRGTSDEQFF. CDR3 bases: TGCAGTGCTAGAATGCGGGGAACGAGCGATGAGCAGTTCTTC.

This chain joins TRBV24-1 and TRBJ2-6; 8 bases are shared with TRBD1. Germline V gene data show CDR1 as KGHDR and CDR2 as SFDVKD. The CDR3 is 17 residues long. The V segment lost 5 bases and the J segment 3 bases; nucleotides outside the gene matches: 8. The CDR3 DNA is TGTGCCACCAGTGTCGGACAGGGAAGCCGTGGGGCCAACGTCCTGACTTTC. This codes for CATSVGQGSRGANVLTF.

The V and J genes are TRBV19 and TRBJ2-7, with D perhaps assigned TRBD1 or TRBD2 (6 bases each). The germline V and J ends were trimmed by 3 bases and 1 base, with 25 bases remaining between them. The CDR3 is made up of 19 amino acids. Germline loops: CDR1 LNHDA, CDR2 SQIVND (reference sequence). Here the CDR3 DNA reads TGTGCCAGTAGTATGAGGAAGGAGCTGCAGAGGGGGGCATCCTACGAGCAGTACTTC. The encoded protein is CASSMRKELQRGASYEQYF.

The chain employs TRBV7-2 and TRBJ2-2, with TRBD2 matching over 8 bases. The junction had 5 bases not matched to a gene; V was cut back by 5 bases and J by 3 bases. Germline V gene sequence: CDR1 SGHTA, CDR2 FQGNSA. CDR3 length: 15 residues. The CDR3, as DNA: TGTGCCAGCAGCCTAGGGGGACTAGACACCGGGGAGCTGTTTTTT. Amino acids: CASSLGGLDTGELFF.

The chain carries TRBV19 and TRBJ2-1, with D perhaps TRBD1 (6 bases). This CDR3 has 15 residues. Germline V CDR1 and CDR2: LNHDA, SQIVND (reference sequence). Trimming cost V 4 bases and J 1 base, with 11 bases left between them. CDR3 region: CASSKQGQSYNEQFF. CDR3 bases: TGTGCCAGTAGTAAACAGGGCCAGTCCTACAATGAGCAGTTCTTC. Using reference TRBV19 and TRBJ2-1 for the parts outside the CDR3, the full variable domain is DGGITQSPKYLFRKEGQNVTLSCEQNLNHDAMYWYRQDPGQGLRLIYYSQIVNDFQKGDIAEGYSVSREKKESFPLTVTSAQKNPTAFYLCASSKQGQSYNEQFFGPGTRLTVL.

This clonotype showed up just once. The CDR3 sequence is CASSQDERNTEAFF. The CDR3 DNA reads TGTGCCAGCAGCCAAGACGAACGGAACACTGAAGCTTTCTTT. The chain has TRBV14 and TRBJ1-1, with D unclear. From germline, CDR1 is SGHDN and CDR2 FVKESK. V lost 0 bases and J 1 base, leaving 6 bases between the germline ends. This CDR3 contains 14 residues.

J is TRBJ2-5 and V is TRBV30; D is ambiguous. This CDR3 is 15 amino acids long. Germline V gives CDR1 GTSNPN, CDR2 SVGIG (reference sequence). V lost 0 bases, J lost 1 base, and 12 bases lay in between. This chain's CDR3 is CAWSVSPAAQETQYF. The CDR3, as DNA: TGTGCCTGGAGTGTATCCCCTGCAGCCCAAGAGACCCAGTACTTC.

The sample holds one count of this clonotype. Relative to the germline gene, one junction end is altered; a read error may explain this. The chain employs TRBV5-4 and TRBJ1-2; D ambiguous. The CDR3 sequence is 15 residues long. CDR1 and CDR2 from the germline V gene are SGHNT and YYREEE (reference sequence). The CDR3 nucleotides read TGTGCCAGCAGTTTGGGCGGCGGGCTCGACTATGGCTACACCTTC. This gives the protein CASSLGGGLDYGYTF.

V usage is TRBV10-2 and J usage is TRBJ2-7, with D tentatively TRBD1 or TRBD2 (6 bases each). V lost 4 bases and J lost 2, with 9 bases in between. CDR1 WSHSY and CDR2 SAAADI come from the germline V gene. This CDR3 region has 13 residues. The CDR3 sequence: CASSVGGAYEQYF. The CDR3 nucleotides are TGCGCCAGCAGTGTGGGGGGCGCCTACGAGCAGTACTTC.

This chain joins TRBV4-1 and TRBJ1-6, with a tentative D call TRBD1 (5 bases). CDR3 length: 14 amino acids. Trimming took off 1 base at V and 8 bases at J, with 9 bases between the two ends. The germline CDR1 and CDR2 sequences are MGHRA and YSYEKL. The CDR3 loop reads CASSQGRRDSPLHF. Here the CDR3 DNA reads TGCGCCAGCAGCCAAGGTCGCAGGGATTCACCCCTCCACTTT.

The V call is TRBV12-3 or TRBV12-4, the J call TRBJ1-5; D is possibly TRBD1 (6 bases). This CDR3 is 14 amino acids long. V dropped 1 base and J dropped 9 bases, with 13 bases sitting between them. The CDR3 DNA follows: TGTGCCAGCAGTTTAGGAGGGGGTGTGAGGCCCCAGCATTTT. Translated, it gives CASSLGGGVRPQHF.

V usage is TRBV30 and J usage is TRBJ2-3; 8 positions match TRBD2. With 2 bases clipped from V and 3 bases from J, the junction kept 4 bases outside the gene matches. CDR3 size: 14 residues. Germline assignment: CDR1 GTSNPN and CDR2 SVGIG (reference sequence). The CDR3 nucleotides are TGTGCCTGGAGTCACAGCGGGAGTACAGATACGCAGTATTTT. Translating gives CAWSHSGSTDTQYF. The whole variable domain, remainder taken from reference TRBV30 and TRBJ2-3, is SQTIHQWPATLVQPVGSPLSLECTVEGTSNPNLYWYRQAAGRGLQLLFYSVGIGQISSEVPQNLSASRPQDRQFILSSKKLLLSDSGFYLCAWSHSGSTDTQYFGPGTRLTVL.